The present entry profiles one T cell receptor (beta chain) with its context. Antigen: not known. These data originate in a study of cytomegalovirus exposure and HLA in healthy donors. Overall study context: The approximately 100 million unique TCR beta sequences, from roughly 180 million T cells, were found by an earlier analysis.

General study points: Highly shared variants forming one cluster were likely a sequencing artifact. Per a prior analysis, the majority of TCR beta V segments were productive roughly 87% or roughly 30% of the time. Equally common other TCR beta chains were less clonally expanded than HLA-associated ones, a later analysis found.

The CDR3 has 15 amino acids. Germline lookup yields CDR1 SGHRS and CDR2 YFSETQ. V was cut by 4 bases and J by 10 bases, with 24 bases left in between. The PCR had 60 Vbeta and 13 Jbeta primers. This table comes from immunoSEQ multiplex PCR, and its TCRdb copy is limited to in-frame clones, with some not included. The repertoire holds under 150,000 clones, with about 80% as singletons. The sample was PBMCs. The chain employs TRBV5-1 and TRBJ2-7; possibly TRBD1 for D (6 bases). This sequence originates from a woman aged 45 to 65 in good health and CMV-seropositive. In DNA form, the CDR3 reads TGCGCCAGCAGCCATCCCGGGACAACTTACTTGGGTCAGTACTTC. Amino acid sequence: CASSHPGTTYLGQYF.